This passage covers 21 T cell receptor beta chains from one sample sequenced in a study of blood T cell repertoires in COVID-19. Produced via immunoSEQ multiplex PCR; TCRdb's table is partial and in-frame only. The sample comprises roughly 300,000 clones, roughly nine tenths of which are singletons, and approximately 12% rests with the top ten. The sample was peripheral blood. The receptors here all came from a woman aged 25 to 39 with COVID-19, enrolled during active disease.

The chain carries TRBV6-1 and TRBJ2-3; the match to TRBD2 covers 8 bases. The junction had 4 bases not matched to a gene; V was cut back by 3 bases and J by 5 bases. Germline CDR1 and CDR2: MNHNS and SASEGT. This CDR3 is built from 14 residues. The CDR3 sequence is CASSERGDLDTQYF. In DNA form, the CDR3 reads TGTGCCAGCAGTGAGCGGGGGGATTTAGATACGCAGTATTTT.

This chain joins TRBV6-5 and TRBJ1-1, with D unresolved. The CDR3 runs 14 residues. The V and J ends lost 0 bases and 5 bases respectively, with 10 bases between them. In germline, CDR1 is MNHEY, CDR2 SVGAGI. The CDR3 bases are TGTGCCAGCAGTTACTCCAACGGGATTACTGAAGCTTTCTTT. As protein: CASSYSNGITEAFF.

Notes on this clone: At one end the junction does not follow the germline gene, possibly because of a read error. The chain couples TRBV6-1 to TRBJ2-1, with D uncertain. The CDR3 consists of 14 residues. From germline, CDR1 is MNHNS and CDR2 SASEGT. The CDR3 spells CASSEIVGYYEQFF. As DNA, the CDR3 is TGTGCCAGCAGTGAAATTGTGGGCTACTATGAGCAGTTCTTC.

In DNA form, the CDR3 reads TGTGCCTGGAAGGGGTGGAACACCGGGGAGCTGTTTTTT. Protein sequence: CAWKGWNTGELFF. The J gene is TRBJ2-2, the V gene TRBV30, with D possibly TRBD1 on 5 matching bases. The germline gives CDR1 GTSNPN, CDR2 SVGIG (reference sequence). The CDR3 totals 13 residues. V shed 4 bases and J shed 1 base, with 7 bases lying between them.

With respect to this clone: Within the sample, other DNA sequences also encode this same CDR3. This chain connects TRBV7-9 to TRBJ2-7; a possible D gene is TRBD2 (6 bases). Germline CDR1 and CDR2: SEHNR and FQNEAQ (reference sequence). CDR3 size: 13 residues. V lost 2 bases, J lost 4 bases, and 9 bases lay in between. The chain's CDR3 is CASSLTGGYEQYF. The DNA of the CDR3 is TGTGCCAGCAGCTTAACCGGGGGATACGAGCAGTACTTC.

This clone was seen just once. The CDR3 protein is CASKGGAEGSGPETYSPLHF. The CDR3, as DNA: TGCGCCAGCAAGGGGGGGGCCGAGGGGAGTGGTCCGGAAACCTATTCACCCCTCCACTTT. The chain carries TRBV23-1 and TRBJ1-6, with D tentatively TRBD1 (6 bases). TRBV23-1 is known as an ORF, though its function is uncertain. V was trimmed by 7 bases and J by 8 bases, leaving 33 bases between them. This CDR3 comprises 20 residues.

This chain joins TRBV9 and TRBJ1-1; unclear D gene. Trimming shortened V by 0 bases and J by 8 bases, and 11 bases separated the two germline ends. Germline V CDR1 and CDR2: SGDLS, YYNGEE. The CDR3 totals 13 residues. CDR3 sequence: CASSVVNGREAFF. As DNA, the CDR3 is TGTGCCAGCAGCGTAGTCAATGGGAGAGAAGCTTTCTTT.

V is TRBV5-4 and J is TRBJ2-3; TRBD2 aligns across 13 bases. J gave up 4 bases and V 0 bases, and 5 bases lay outside the gene matches. The CDR3 covers 17 residues. The germline gives CDR1 SGHNT, CDR2 YYREEE (reference sequence). CDR3 residues: CASSLGGLAGEADTQYF. Written as DNA, the CDR3 is TGTGCCAGCAGCTTGGGAGGACTAGCGGGGGAGGCAGATACGCAGTATTTT.

This clone was detected a few times. The chain uses TRBV4-1 and TRBJ2-1, with D unclear. This CDR3 has 15 residues. V lost 3 bases to trimming and J lost 5 bases, with 14 bases between them. Per the germline V gene, CDR1 is MGHRA and CDR2 is YSYEKL. Here the CDR3 DNA reads TGCGCCAGCAGCCAGTTTTTCCTCACGGACAATGAGCAGTTCTTC. It encodes CASSQFFLTDNEQFF.

The chain has TRBV21-1 and TRBJ1-1; TRBD1 was called by the table and not checked on the DNA. TRBV21-1 is a known pseudogene. This CDR3 contains 21 residues. The CDR3 region is CASSKSPKNAREKGVNTEAFF. The CDR3 bases are TGTGCCAGCAGCAAAAGTCCCAAAAATGCGAGGGAAAAGGGGGTGAACACTGAAGCTTTCTTT.

This rearrangement joins TRBV6-6 to TRBJ2-5; D possibly corresponds to TRBD2 (6 bases). This CDR3 is built from 14 residues. In germline, CDR1 is MNHNY, CDR2 SVGAGI (reference sequence). The V and J ends lost 2 bases and 5 bases respectively, with 12 bases between them. This chain's CDR3 is CASSYAGRGETQYF. The CDR3 region has the DNA TGTGCCAGCAGTTACGCGGGGCGCGGGGAGACCCAGTACTTC.

The gene calls are TRBV4-2 and TRBJ2-7; 10 bases match TRBD2. Germline assignment: CDR1 LGHNA and CDR2 YNFKEQ. V shed 0 bases and J 7 bases; nucleotides not matched to a gene: 6. The CDR3 is made up of 15 amino acids. The CDR3 protein is CASSQDTSGVGEQYF. CDR3 DNA: TGTGCCAGCAGCCAAGATACTAGCGGGGTGGGTGAGCAGTACTTC.

The rearrangement uses TRBV19 and TRBJ2-7; D not certain. Germline loops: CDR1 LNHDA, CDR2 SQIVND (reference sequence). The CDR3 spans 12 residues. The V end was cut by 4 bases, the J end by 3 bases, with 7 bases between. CDR3 coding DNA: TGTGCCAGTAGTAACGGGTACTACGAGCAGTACTTC. Translating gives CASSNGYYEQYF.

The chain has TRBV4-1 and TRBJ2-2, with TRBD2 matching over 9 bases. Germline V gene lookup returns CDR1 MGHRA and CDR2 YSYEKL. The CDR3 is made up of 17 amino acids. The V gene end was trimmed by 2 bases and the J gene end by 6 bases; junction bases not matched to a gene: 10. CDR3 in amino acids: CASSQYRGTSRPGELFF. Here the CDR3 DNA reads TGCGCCAGCAGCCAATATAGGGGGACTAGCCGACCCGGGGAGCTGTTTTTT.

The chain recombines TRBV25-1 with TRBJ2-5, with D maybe TRBD1 (6 bases). Per germline, CDR1 MGHDK and CDR2 SYGVNS. The length of the CDR3 is 14 residues. Trimming took 3 bases from V and 4 from J, leaving 12 bases between them. CDR3 in amino acids: CASSDRQALETQYF. CDR3 in DNA: TGTGCCAGCAGTGATAGACAGGCCTTAGAGACCCAGTACTTC.

The V gene is TRBV6-2 or TRBV6-3, the J gene TRBJ1-2; 7 positions agree with TRBD1. Germline V gives CDR1 MNHEY, CDR2 SVGEGT. J lost 4 bases, V lost 2 bases, and 1 base had no gene match. The CDR3 spans 13 residues. The CDR3 DNA is TGTGCCAGCAGTTACGGGACAGTCTATGGCTACACCTTC. Translating it yields CASSYGTVYGYTF.

In its sample, this clone was seen once. This chain connects TRBV3-1 (or the pseudogene TRBV3-2) to TRBJ2-7, with D tentatively TRBD2 (5 bases). The germline V gene encodes CDR1 LGHDT and CDR2 YNNKEL (reference sequence). The CDR3 extends over 12 amino acids. The V end lost 3 bases, the J end lost 9 bases, and 12 bases lay between the germline ends. The CDR3 region has the DNA TGTGCCAGCAGCCACGCTGGACTCTCGCAGTACTTC. It codes for CASSHAGLSQYF.

The rearrangement links TRBV18 to TRBJ2-7; 7 positions agree with TRBD2. V shed 3 bases, J shed 2 bases, and the junction held 4 bases outside the gene matches. Germline lookup yields CDR1 KGHSH and CDR2 LQKENI. The CDR3 extends over 14 amino acids. CDR3 sequence reads: CASSPREGTYEQYF. The CDR3 region has the DNA TGTGCCAGCTCACCTAGGGAGGGGACCTACGAGCAGTACTTC.

The chain has TRBV9 and TRBJ2-5; 8 bases agree with TRBD2. Germline V gene data show CDR1 as SGDLS and CDR2 as YYNGEE. V was pared by 1 base and J by 0 bases, with 5 bases of the junction left unmatched. The length of the CDR3 is 16 residues. The CDR3 reads CASSVSGGGYQETQYF. CDR3 bases: TGTGCCAGCAGCGTATCGGGCGGGGGGTACCAAGAGACCCAGTACTTC.

The J gene is TRBJ1-1, the V gene TRBV5-6; D gene uncertain. Germline V CDR1 and CDR2: SGHDT, YYEEEE. V was clipped by 1 base and J by 2 bases, with 9 bases between them. The CDR3 is made up of 14 amino acids. CDR3: CASSLTARNTEAFF. DNA for the CDR3: TGTGCCAGCAGCTTGACTGCGCGTAACACTGAAGCTTTCTTT.

This clone has just one count. The chain combines TRBV10-1 with TRBJ1-2; perhaps TRBD1 as D (5 bases). The CDR3 has 12 residues. Germline-derived CDR1 and CDR2 are WNHNN and SYGVQD (reference sequence). The germline V and J ends were trimmed by 11 bases and 7 bases, with 17 bases remaining between them. DNA of the CDR3: TGCGCCCCGAAAGAAGGGGCAGGTGGCTACACCTTC. Encoded protein: CAPKEGAGGYTF.